These 27 T cell receptor beta chains share one sample of origin, sequenced in a study of blood T cells in healthy people across ages. Primed by a sample-barcoded 5' primer and a J-beta primer mix, a second PCR proceeded for about 6 to 11 cycles. TCRdb passed the 5' RACE reads through MiXCR, listing each CDR3 protein once. Of over 1,500,000 distinct CDR3 sequences detected, about 50% appear once; the ten largest clones hold 2.1%. Sequenced: blood. These receptors originate from a woman aged 40 to 50 in good health.

The gene calls are TRBV2 and TRBJ2-7; no definite D call. The J call may be incorrect, as the DNA end agrees better with TRBJ2-5. From germline, CDR1 is SNHLY and CDR2 FYNNEI. The CDR3 contains 16 residues. The CDR3 here is CASSPPSGSRSETQYF. CDR3 nucleotide sequence: TGTGCCAGCAGCCCGCCCTCGGGCAGTCGATCAGAGACCCAGTACTTC.

V gene TRBV6-6 combines with J gene TRBJ1-4; D remains unclear. CDR1 is MNHNY, CDR2 SVGAGI, per germline (reference sequence). Trimming removed 2 bases at V and 4 bases at J, with 8 bases between. The CDR3 is 14 residues long. CDR3: CASSYRGFNEKLFF. The CDR3 region has the DNA TGTGCCAGCAGTTACAGAGGATTTAATGAAAAACTGTTTTTT.

The rearrangement joins TRBV9 to TRBJ1-5; D gene ambiguous. The CDR3 spans 15 residues. V lost 5 bases and J 3 bases, leaving 15 bases between the germline ends. Germline loops: CDR1 SGDLS, CDR2 YYNGEE. The CDR3 DNA sequence: TGTGCCAGCAGTCTGGGCCCGATCCCCAATCAGCCCCAGCATTTT. Encoded protein: CASSLGPIPNQPQHF.

This clonotype was detected only a few times. The V gene is TRBV12-3 or TRBV12-4, the J gene TRBJ1-6; 9 bases agree with TRBD1. V shed 7 bases and J 12 bases; nucleotides not matched to a gene: 10. The length of the CDR3 is 14 residues. Here the CDR3 reads CASTWDRVEGPLHF. CDR3 nucleotide sequence: TGTGCCAGCACCTGGGACAGGGTGGAAGGACCCCTCCACTTT.

This clonotype was detected only a few times. This chain joins TRBV6-2 or TRBV6-3 and TRBJ2-5; 9 bases are shared with TRBD1. The CDR3 sequence is 17 residues long. Losses at the gene ends were 4 bases for V and 4 bases for J; bases not matched to a gene: 13. The germline V gene encodes CDR1 MNHEY and CDR2 SVGEGT. In DNA form, the CDR3 reads TGTGCCAGCAGTTTCAGAACCGGGACAGGGCTGGGAGAGACCCAGTACTTC. As protein: CASSFRTGTGLGETQYF.

The genes are TRBV12-3 or TRBV12-4 and TRBJ1-2; possibly TRBD1 for D (6 bases). This CDR3 has 13 amino acids. The V gene lost 7 bases and the J gene lost 7 bases, with 16 bases spanning the gap. CDR3 loop: CASTNQGRGGYTF. The CDR3 DNA is TGTGCCAGCACTAATCAGGGGCGGGGTGGCTACACCTTC.

This clonotype turned up a few times. V usage is TRBV28 and J usage is TRBJ2-5, with 7 bases lining up with TRBD1. CDR1 and CDR2 (germline): MDHEN, SYDVKM. V gave up 5 bases and J gave up 2 bases; unmatched junction bases: 8. The CDR3 is 15 residues long. This CDR3 reads CASSTRTGYQETQYF. The CDR3 coding sequence is TGTGCCAGCAGTACCCGGACAGGTTATCAAGAGACCCAGTACTTC.

Comment on this clonotype: At one end the junction does not follow the germline gene, possibly because of a read error. The chain joins TRBV5-1 to TRBJ2-3; D may be TRBD2 (6 bases). Germline V gene lookup returns CDR1 SGHRS and CDR2 YFSETQ. The CDR3 consists of 15 residues. CDR3 sequence (DNA): TGCGCCAGCAATGCCGGGACTCCTTCAGGAGATGCGCAGTATTTT. Amino acid sequence: CASNAGTPSGDAQYF.

The J gene is TRBJ2-4, the V gene TRBV28, with TRBD1 matching over 7 bases. There are 18 residues in the CDR3. Germline CDR1 and CDR2: MDHEN and SYDVKM. V lost 4 bases and J lost 3; bases outside the gene matches: 15. The CDR3: CASSSEHEGPGGKNIQYF. CDR3 bases: TGTGCCAGCAGTTCCGAACACGAGGGACCAGGGGGCAAAAACATTCAGTACTTC. Complete variable domain (other parts from reference TRBV28 and TRBJ2-4): DVKVTQSSRYLVKRTGEKVFLECVQDMDHENMFWYRQDPGLGLRLIYFSYDVKMKEKGDIPEGYSVSREKKERFSLILESASTNQTSMYLCASSSEHEGPGGKNIQYFGAGTRLSVL.

This clonotype appeared a few times. The gene calls are TRBV4-1 and TRBJ2-7, with a possible D match to TRBD2 (6 bases). V was cut by 0 bases and J by 3 bases, with 9 bases left in between. The CDR3 has 14 residues. The germline gives CDR1 MGHRA, CDR2 YSYEKL. CDR3 nucleotide sequence: TGCGCCAGCAGCCAAGATCGGGGGTACTACGAGCAGTACTTC. It is translated as CASSQDRGYYEQYF.

This clonotype was seen a handful of times. CDR3 region: CASSTLAGLEETQYF. CDR3 sequence (DNA): TGCGCCAGCAGCACCTTAGCGGGGCTGGAAGAGACCCAGTACTTC. This chain connects TRBV5-1 to TRBJ2-5, with TRBD2 matching 8 bases. Germline V CDR1 and CDR2: SGHRS, YFSETQ. The V segment lost 4 bases and the J segment 3 bases; nucleotides outside the gene matches: 8. CDR3 size: 15 residues.

This clonotype was counted between two and nine times. This rearrangement joins TRBV12-3 or TRBV12-4 to TRBJ2-5, with 10 bases lining up with TRBD2. There are 14 residues in the CDR3. Germline trimming cut 6 bases from V and 1 base from J; bases unmatched to any gene: 2. The CDR3, as DNA: TGTGCCAGCAGGACTAGCGGGCGCCAAGAGACCCAGTACTTC. It codes for CASRTSGRQETQYF.

The genes are TRBV7-9 and TRBJ1-6; unclear D gene. There are 18 residues in the CDR3. Germline V lookup: CDR1 SEHNR, CDR2 FQNEAQ (reference sequence). V lost 5 bases, J lost 6 bases, and 23 bases lay in between. CDR3 residues: CASSPVTGAGRGNSPLHF. Written as DNA, the CDR3 is TGTGCCAGCAGCCCCGTGACCGGTGCGGGCCGGGGTAATTCACCCCTCCACTTT. The complete variable domain, with remaining parts taken from reference TRBV7-9 and TRBJ1-6, reads DTGVSQNPRHKITKRGQNVTFRCDPISEHNRLYWYRQTLGQGPEFLTYFQNEAQLEKSRLLSDRFSAERPKGSFSTLEIQRTEQGDSAMYLCASSPVTGAGRGNSPLHFGNGTRLTVT.

The rearrangement links TRBV5-1 to TRBJ2-7, with 8 bases lining up with TRBD1. Germline CDR1 is SGHRS and CDR2 is YFSETQ. CDR3 length equals 14 residues. V lost 4 bases, J lost 3 bases, and 6 bases stayed unmatched. CDR3 amino acids: CASSVGQAGYEQYF. In DNA, the CDR3 is TGCGCCAGCAGCGTGGGACAGGCAGGCTACGAGCAGTACTTC.

The J gene is TRBJ2-1, the V gene TRBV13; D is possibly TRBD1 or TRBD2 (5 bases each). Trimming took off 4 bases at V and 13 bases at J, with 14 bases between the two ends. CDR1 is PRHDT and CDR2 is FYEKMQ in the germline V gene (reference sequence). The CDR3 is 12 amino acids. CDR3 protein: CASSSGRGTQFF. The CDR3, as DNA: TGTGCCAGCAGCTCTGGCCGTGGGACCCAGTTCTTC.

Here the CDR3 reads CAISGVNQPQHF. CDR3 nucleotide sequence: TGTGCCATTTCGGGGGTCAATCAGCCCCAGCATTTT. The chain joins TRBV10-3 to TRBJ1-5; TRBD1 is a possible D gene (5 bases). CDR1 is ENHRY and CDR2 is SYGVKD in the germline V gene. Trimming took 9 bases from V and 3 from J, leaving 9 bases between them. The CDR3 consists of 12 residues.

This clonotype was observed a handful of times. The rearrangement links TRBV7-2 to TRBJ2-1; 7 positions agree with TRBD2. Germline trimming cut 5 bases from V and 6 bases from J; bases unmatched to any gene: 10. Germline CDR1 is SGHTA and CDR2 is FQGNSA. The CDR3 is 15 residues long. Written as DNA, the CDR3 is TGTGCCAGCAGCACCTGGGTGGCTAGCGGCAATGAGCAGTTCTTC. Amino acid sequence: CASSTWVASGNEQFF.

There are many counts of this clonotype. The gene calls are TRBV20-1 and TRBJ2-5; D may be TRBD1 (6 bases). Deletions cut 3 bases from V and 2 bases from J, with 7 bases between. There are 12 residues in the CDR3. Germline V gene lookup returns CDR1 DFQATT and CDR2 SNEGSKA (reference sequence). In DNA, the CDR3 is TGCAGTGCTAGCGGACAGCAAGAGACCCAGTACTTC. Translating gives CSASGQQETQYF.

This clonotype came up a few times. The rearrangement joins TRBV6-1 to TRBJ1-2; D gene uncertain. Trimming removed 7 bases at V and 4 bases at J, with 13 bases between. Germline V gene lookup returns CDR1 MNHNS and CDR2 SASEGT. The CDR3 length is 13 residues. CDR3 amino acids: CASNEDRPYGYTF. The DNA of the CDR3 is TGTGCCAGCAACGAGGACCGACCCTATGGCTACACCTTC.

This clonotype was detected only a few times. The rearrangement uses TRBV20-1 and TRBJ1-4, with 8 nucleotides matching TRBD1. CDR1 is DFQATT and CDR2 is SNEGSKA in the germline V gene (reference sequence). V was pared by 2 bases and J by 8 bases, with 7 bases of the junction left unmatched. There are 14 residues in the CDR3. CDR3 residues: CSARPGQGSEKLFF. In nucleotides, the CDR3 is TGCAGTGCTAGACCCGGACAGGGAAGCGAAAAACTGTTTTTT.

The J gene is TRBJ2-5, the V gene TRBV7-2; D gene ambiguous. V shed 5 bases and J shed 7 bases, with 11 bases lying between them. Germline CDR1 is SGHTA and CDR2 is FQGNSA. CDR3 length equals 12 residues. The CDR3 protein is CASSQGLTTQYF. CDR3 bases: TGTGCCAGCAGCCAAGGGCTTACGACCCAGTACTTC. The entire variable domain, with the rest obtained from reference TRBV7-2 and TRBJ2-5, is as follows: GAGVSQSPSNKVTEKGKDVELRCDPISGHTALYWYRQSLGQGLEFLIYFQGNSAPDKSGLPSDRFSAERTGGSVSTLTIQRTQQEDSAVYLCASSQGLTTQYFGPGTRLLVL.

The CDR3 sequence: CASSFLPGGASDEQFF. In DNA form, the CDR3 reads TGTGCCAGCAGCTTTCTTCCCGGGGGGGCCAGTGATGAGCAGTTCTTC. This rearrangement joins TRBV7-2 to TRBJ2-1; 8 bases are a match to TRBD2. The V gene end was trimmed by 3 bases and the J gene end by 8 bases; junction bases not matched to a gene: 12. Germline CDR1 and CDR2: SGHTA and FQGNSA. The CDR3 is 16 amino acids. The full variable domain, with the rest looked up from reference TRBV7-2 and TRBJ2-1, is GAGVSQSPSNKVTEKGKDVELRCDPISGHTALYWYRQSLGQGLEFLIYFQGNSAPDKSGLPSDRFSAERTGGSVSTLTIQRTQQEDSAVYLCASSFLPGGASDEQFFGPGTRLTVL.

This clonotype was counted a few times. The chain has TRBV20-1 and TRBJ2-3; 7 positions agree with TRBD1. From germline, CDR1 is DFQATT and CDR2 SNEGSKA (reference sequence). The CDR3 extends over 16 amino acids. V lost 5 bases and J lost 0; bases outside the gene matches: 11. For the CDR3, the DNA is TGCAGTGCTGGAAGGGACAGCTACTCTAGCACAGATACGCAGTATTTT. Amino acids: CSAGRDSYSSTDTQYF.

The V and J genes are TRBV20-1 and TRBJ1-1; 11 bases are shared with TRBD1. The germline gives CDR1 DFQATT, CDR2 SNEGSKA (reference sequence). The V segment lost 5 bases and the J segment 5 bases; nucleotides outside the gene matches: 7. The CDR3 extends over 14 amino acids. The CDR3 loop reads CSAEDRGRRTEAFF. DNA of the CDR3: TGCAGTGCTGAGGACAGGGGGCGTCGGACTGAAGCTTTCTTT.

The count of this clonotype is one. This chain links TRBV20-1 with TRBJ2-1; 9 bases map to TRBD2. The V gene's germline CDR1 is DFQATT and CDR2 SNEGSKA (reference sequence). The CDR3 runs 14 residues. The V segment lost 6 bases and the J segment 7 bases; nucleotides outside the gene matches: 10. In DNA, the CDR3 is TGCAGTGCACAGCGCGGGGGGGCCTTTAATGAGCAGTTCTTC. Protein: CSAQRGGAFNEQFF.

This clonotype has a handful of counts. This chain links TRBV3-1 with TRBJ2-1; no clear D gene. Germline-derived CDR1 and CDR2 are LGHDT and YNNKEL (reference sequence). Trimming stripped 0 bases from V and 4 bases from J, with 7 bases between. This CDR3 contains 14 residues. The CDR3 region has the DNA TGTGCCAGCAGCCAAGATGGTAGATACAATGAGCAGTTCTTC. Protein: CASSQDGRYNEQFF.

The chain is built from TRBV4-3 and TRBJ2-3; tentatively, D is TRBD2 (5 bases). The CDR3 is 15 amino acids. Per germline, CDR1 LGHNA and CDR2 YSLEER. V dropped 4 bases and J dropped 5 bases, with 16 bases sitting between them. CDR3: CASSRGEGLLDTQYF. The CDR3 nucleotides are TGCGCCAGCAGCCGAGGCGAGGGCCTCCTAGATACGCAGTATTTT.